This T cell receptor beta chain is from a study of blood T cell repertoires in COVID-19. Study in general: From the United States, Italy and Spain came samples of acute and convalescent COVID-19. PBMCs, B-cell-depleted T cells, or T cells provided the cDNA or gDNA that made up the material.

As processed by the authors: Estimates of nucleated cell counts were drawn from the amplification of reference gene primers. The protocol was immunoSEQ multiplex PCR, while the TCRdb copy is restricted to in-frame clones and leaves out a portion. That table furnishes V, J and clone size, whereas the DNA furnished D and trimming. The sample carries about 200,000 clones, about 88% recorded once. The sequencing sample was made of peripheral blood. The TCR originated in a man in his sixties with acute or convalescent COVID-19.

The CDR3 DNA sequence: TGCGCCAGCAGCTTTCGGCCAGGGGGTGGTGGCTACACCTTC. Its translation is CASSFRPGGGGYTF. This chain connects TRBV5-1 to TRBJ1-2, with 7 nucleotides matching TRBD1. The CDR3 consists of 14 residues. CDR1 is SGHRS and CDR2 is YFSETQ in the germline V gene. The trim removed 2 bases at V and 7 bases at J, leaving 8 bases unmatched. Based on the CDR3 plus reference TRBV5-1 and TRBJ1-2, the full variable domain is KAGVTQTPRYLIKTRGQQVTLSCSPISGHRSVSWYQQTPGQGLQFLFEYFSETQRNKGNFPGRFSGRQFSNSRSEMNVSTLELGDSALYLCASSFRPGGGGYTFGSGTRLTVV.